One and the same sample provided the 25 T cell receptor beta chains below, sequenced in a study of OX40 agonist ivuxolimab in advanced cancers. Here immunoSEQ multiplex PCR was the method, and the copy in TCRdb shows in-frame clones only, minus some. This sample carries fewer than 75,000 clones, roughly nine tenths of them seen once, and the ten largest clones take approximately 2.2%. The sample in question was CD4+ or CD8+ T cells sorted from blood, obtained in a trial of the OX40 agonist ivuxolimab. The receptor source for this set is an adult with an advanced solid tumor such as melanoma, head and neck, liver or kidney cancer.

V usage is TRBV28 and J usage is TRBJ2-1; 7 positions match TRBD2. There are 15 residues in the CDR3. The V segment lost 3 bases and the J segment 10 bases; nucleotides outside the gene matches: 12. Per the germline V gene, CDR1 is MDHEN and CDR2 is SYDVKM. Here the CDR3 reads CASSFPGLPLGEQFF. The DNA of the CDR3 is TGTGCCAGCAGTTTCCCGGGACTACCATTGGGGGAGCAGTTCTTC. The full variable domain, its missing parts supplied by reference TRBV28 and TRBJ2-1, is DVKVTQSSRYLVKRTGEKVFLECVQDMDHENMFWYRQDPGLGLRLIYFSYDVKMKEKGDIPEGYSVSREKKERFSLILESASTNQTSMYLCASSFPGLPLGEQFFGPGTRLTVL.

V and J are TRBV7-3 and TRBJ2-1, with 8 bases that match TRBD2. V gave up 5 bases and J gave up 3 bases; unmatched junction bases: 15. CDR1 is SGHTA and CDR2 is FQGTGA in the germline V gene. This CDR3 is built from 18 residues. CDR3 in amino acids: CASSLFHSPGLVYNEQFF. The CDR3 bases are TGTGCCAGCAGCCTTTTCCATTCACCGGGACTAGTCTACAATGAGCAGTTCTTC.

This chain links TRBV7-9 with TRBJ1-2, with 7 nucleotides matching TRBD1. CDR1 is SEHNR and CDR2 is FQNEAQ in the germline V gene (reference sequence). The junction had 10 bases not matched to a gene; V was cut back by 8 bases and J by 7 bases. CDR3 length equals 13 residues. CDR3 DNA sequence: TGTGCCAGCGGGGACAGTAAAACTGCTGGCTACACCTTC. Translating gives CASGDSKTAGYTF.

This rearrangement joins TRBV27 to TRBJ2-1; TRBD2 matches at 7 bases. V lost 2 bases to trimming and J lost 4 bases; unmatched junction nucleotides: 2. Germline V lookup: CDR1 MNHEY, CDR2 SMNVEV (reference sequence). The CDR3 is 14 residues long. The CDR3 region is CASSLGTIYNEQFF. For the CDR3, the DNA is TGTGCCAGCAGTTTAGGGACTATATACAATGAGCAGTTCTTC.

This clone came up once. A junction boundary mismatches the germline segment, possibly from a read error. The chain carries TRBV7-7 and TRBJ2-3, with D perhaps being TRBD1 or TRBD2 (6 bases each). CDR1 SSHAT and CDR2 FNYEAQ come from the germline V gene (reference sequence). This CDR3 is built from 15 residues. Here the CDR3 DNA reads TGTGCTAGCAGCCGGACAGTGGAGGGTGCAGATACGCAGTATTTT. This translates into CASSRTVEGADTQYF.

The V gene is TRBV5-1, the J gene TRBJ1-2; a possible D gene is TRBD1 (5 bases). The CDR3 loop spans 13 amino acids. Germline lookup yields CDR1 SGHRS and CDR2 YFSETQ. The germline V and J ends were trimmed by 1 base and 6 bases, with 10 bases remaining between them. CDR3 region: CASSLQGEDGYTF. The CDR3 nucleotides read TGCGCCAGCAGCTTGCAAGGGGAGGATGGCTACACCTTC.

V gene TRBV6-6 combines with J gene TRBJ1-2, with TRBD1 as a possible D gene (5 bases). This CDR3 has 12 amino acids. CDR1 and CDR2 from the germline V gene are MNHNY and SVGAGI (reference sequence). V was clipped by 7 bases and J by 7 bases, with 13 bases between them. CDR3 nucleotides: TGTGCCAGCATGCCTCCAGGGTCTGGCTACACCTTC. It translates to CASMPPGSGYTF.

V usage is TRBV7-8 and J usage is TRBJ1-2; 10 bases map to TRBD1. The CDR3 sequence is 14 residues long. Trimming removed 8 bases from V and 3 bases from J; junction bases left unmatched: 6. CDR1 and CDR2 (germline): SGHVS, FQNEAQ. The CDR3 nucleotides read TGTGCCAGCCGCGGGACAGGGGATTACTATGGCTACACCTTC. Its translation is CASRGTGDYYGYTF.

The genes are TRBV7-2 and TRBJ2-1; D could derive from TRBD1 or TRBD2 (5 bases each). The V and J ends lost 1 base and 7 bases respectively, with 14 bases between them. The CDR3 has 15 residues. Germline CDR1 SGHTA, CDR2 FQGNSA. CDR3 region: CASSLGGDLRNEQFF. The CDR3 nucleotides read TGTGCCAGCAGCTTAGGAGGGGACCTACGTAATGAGCAGTTCTTC.

The gene calls are TRBV5-1 and TRBJ2-3; TRBD2 matches 11 bases. Looked up from germline, CDR1 is SGHRS and CDR2 is YFSETQ. The length of the CDR3 is 19 residues. The V gene end was trimmed by 3 bases and the J gene end by 2 bases; junction bases not matched to a gene: 14. The CDR3 spells CASSWGLAENGAATDTQYF. For the CDR3, the DNA is TGCGCCAGCAGCTGGGGACTAGCGGAAAACGGAGCGGCCACAGATACGCAGTATTTT.

The chain joins TRBV18 to TRBJ2-7; D unresolved. This CDR3 region has 12 residues. Germline values: CDR1 KGHSH, CDR2 LQKENI. V was pared by 2 bases and J by 0 bases, with 2 bases between. CDR3 sequence (DNA): TGTGCCAGCTCACCAAGCTCCTACGAGCAGTACTTC. Translated, it gives CASSPSSYEQYF.

The CDR3 is CASRGQGAGANVLTF. As DNA, the CDR3 is TGTGCCAGCAGAGGACAGGGCGCTGGGGCCAACGTCCTGACTTTC. This chain links TRBV6-6 with TRBJ2-6; TRBD1 aligns across 8 bases. Germline V CDR1 and CDR2: MNHNY, SVGAGI (reference sequence). With 6 bases clipped from V and 2 bases from J, the junction kept 3 bases outside the gene matches. CDR3 length: 15 residues.

The chain links TRBV2 to TRBJ1-1; TRBD1 aligns across 7 bases. Germline-derived CDR1 and CDR2 are SNHLY and FYNNEI. The V segment lost 5 bases and the J segment 2 bases; nucleotides outside the gene matches: 8. This CDR3 has 15 residues. Here the CDR3 reads CASSIRGPTNTEAFF. The CDR3 DNA reads TGTGCCAGCAGTATAAGGGGGCCTACAAACACTGAAGCTTTCTTT.

V usage is TRBV18 and J usage is TRBJ2-4; D ambiguous. The CDR3 has 11 amino acids. Trimming took 2 bases from V and 12 from J, leaving 8 bases between them. Germline V CDR1 and CDR2: KGHSH, LQKENI. DNA for the CDR3: TGTGCCAGCTCACCAGGCCTAAATCAGTACTTC. Amino acid sequence: CASSPGLNQYF.

The V gene is TRBV11-3, the J gene TRBJ1-2, with D uncertain. The CDR3 has 13 residues. The ends were cut back, 1 base at V and 8 bases at J, with 11 bases in the middle. Germline V gives CDR1 SGHNT, CDR2 YENEEA. CDR3 coding DNA: TGTGCCAGCAGCTTAGGTGAAGGGTTCGGCTACACCTTC. It specifies CASSLGEGFGYTF.

This chain links TRBV28 with TRBJ1-3; 8 nucleotides align to TRBD1. The V gene's germline CDR1 is MDHEN and CDR2 SYDVKM. CDR3 size: 13 residues. Losses at the gene ends were 5 bases for V and 8 bases for J; bases not matched to a gene: 5. CDR3 DNA: TGTGCCAGCAGTCGGACAGGGAAGGACACCATATATTTT. Translated: CASSRTGKDTIYF.

The V call is TRBV30, the J call TRBJ2-1; 9 positions agree with TRBD1. With V trimmed by 6 bases and J by 6 bases, 6 bases remained unmatched. The CDR3 consists of 13 residues. Germline assignment: CDR1 GTSNPN and CDR2 SVGIG (reference sequence). This CDR3 reads CACPGQGFNEQFF. The CDR3 DNA reads TGTGCCTGCCCGGGACAGGGCTTCAATGAGCAGTTCTTC.

The chain is built from TRBV28 and TRBJ2-2; 8 positions match TRBD2. The CDR3 loop spans 14 amino acids. In germline, CDR1 is MDHEN, CDR2 SYDVKM. J was trimmed by 6 bases and V by 6 bases; bases with no gene match: 6. CDR3 coding DNA: TGTGCCAGCAGAGGGGCGGGAGGCGCCGGGGAGCTGTTTTTT. It yields the protein CASRGAGGAGELFF.

The chain carries TRBV5-6 and TRBJ2-6, with no clear D. V lost 6 bases and J lost 0, with 10 bases in between. Per the germline V gene, CDR1 is SGHDT and CDR2 is YYEEEE. The CDR3 consists of 15 residues. The CDR3 region is CASTVGNSGANVLTF. The CDR3, as DNA: TGTGCCAGCACCGTGGGCAACTCTGGGGCCAACGTCCTGACTTTC.

The J gene is TRBJ2-3, the V gene TRBV19, with D possibly TRBD1 on 6 matching bases. Germline V gene lookup returns CDR1 LNHDA and CDR2 SQIVND (reference sequence). The CDR3 totals 14 residues. Trimming left V 4 bases short and J 5 bases short, with 13 bases between. The CDR3 loop reads CASSRRQGKDTQYF. The CDR3 coding sequence is TGTGCCAGTAGTAGGAGGCAGGGGAAAGATACGCAGTATTTT.

The rearrangement links TRBV5-6 to TRBJ2-3; D not certain. With 2 bases removed from V and 4 bases from J, the gap between germline ends came to 8 bases. The length of the CDR3 is 13 residues. CDR1 is SGHDT, CDR2 YYEEEE, per germline. CDR3 sequence: CASSLSLSDTQYF. CDR3 nucleotides: TGTGCCAGCAGCTTATCCCTTTCAGATACGCAGTATTTT.

This clone appeared once. The V and J genes are TRBV10-1 and TRBJ2-5; no clear D. The V end was cut by 6 bases, the J end by 2 bases, with 4 bases between. Germline values: CDR1 WNHNN, CDR2 SYGVQD (reference sequence). The CDR3 sequence is 11 residues long. The DNA for the CDR3 is TGCGCCAGCAGCGGACAAGAGACCCAGTACTTC. It yields the protein CASSGQETQYF.

The V gene is TRBV28, the J gene TRBJ1-2; a possible D gene is TRBD1 (5 bases). Germline CDR1 MDHEN, CDR2 SYDVKM. The CDR3 consists of 14 residues. V was trimmed by 3 bases and J by 5 bases, leaving 13 bases between them. The CDR3 DNA follows: TGTGCCAGCAGTTTGGGGCAATTTCCTTATGGCTACACCTTC. Translating gives CASSLGQFPYGYTF.

This CDR3 is CASSPRGNSYEQYF. The CDR3 DNA reads TGTGCCAGTAGTCCCAGGGGCAACTCCTACGAGCAGTACTTC. The chain combines TRBV19 with TRBJ2-7, with a possible D match to TRBD1 (6 bases). CDR1 is LNHDA, CDR2 SQIVND, per germline (reference sequence). V lost 5 bases to trimming and J lost 0 bases, with 11 bases between them. The CDR3 sequence is 14 residues long. The variable domain in full, with the rest retrieved from reference TRBV19 and TRBJ2-7, is DGGITQSPKYLFRKEGQNVTLSCEQNLNHDAMYWYRQDPGQGLRLIYYSQIVNDFQKGDIAEGYSVSREKKESFPLTVTSAQKNPTAFYLCASSPRGNSYEQYFGPGTRLTVT.

The chain recombines TRBV2 with TRBJ1-1; D gene ambiguous. Germline-derived CDR1 and CDR2 are SNHLY and FYNNEI. Trimming took 6 bases from V and 4 from J, leaving 6 bases between them. The CDR3 covers 11 residues. The CDR3 DNA is TGTGCCAGCAGGCGGGGCACTGAAGCTTTCTTT. It is translated as CASRRGTEAFF.